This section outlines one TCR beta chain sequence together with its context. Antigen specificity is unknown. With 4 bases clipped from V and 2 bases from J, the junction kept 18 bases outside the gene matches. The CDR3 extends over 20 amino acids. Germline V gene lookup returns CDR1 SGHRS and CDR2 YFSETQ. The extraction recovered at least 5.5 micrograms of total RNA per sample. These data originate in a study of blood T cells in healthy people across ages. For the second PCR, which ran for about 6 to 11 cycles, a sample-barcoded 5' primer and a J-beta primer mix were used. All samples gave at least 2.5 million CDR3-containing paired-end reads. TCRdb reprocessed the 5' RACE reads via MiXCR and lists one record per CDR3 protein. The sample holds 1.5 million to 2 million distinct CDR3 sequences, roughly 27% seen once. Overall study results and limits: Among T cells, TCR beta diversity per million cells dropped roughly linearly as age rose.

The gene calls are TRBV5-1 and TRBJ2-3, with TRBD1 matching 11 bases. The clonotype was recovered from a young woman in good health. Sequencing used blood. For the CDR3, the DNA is TGCGCCAGCAGCCGCAGTCCGGGACAGGGGGGTAAGGAGGCCACAGATACGCAGTATTTT. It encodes CASSRSPGQGGKEATDTQYF.